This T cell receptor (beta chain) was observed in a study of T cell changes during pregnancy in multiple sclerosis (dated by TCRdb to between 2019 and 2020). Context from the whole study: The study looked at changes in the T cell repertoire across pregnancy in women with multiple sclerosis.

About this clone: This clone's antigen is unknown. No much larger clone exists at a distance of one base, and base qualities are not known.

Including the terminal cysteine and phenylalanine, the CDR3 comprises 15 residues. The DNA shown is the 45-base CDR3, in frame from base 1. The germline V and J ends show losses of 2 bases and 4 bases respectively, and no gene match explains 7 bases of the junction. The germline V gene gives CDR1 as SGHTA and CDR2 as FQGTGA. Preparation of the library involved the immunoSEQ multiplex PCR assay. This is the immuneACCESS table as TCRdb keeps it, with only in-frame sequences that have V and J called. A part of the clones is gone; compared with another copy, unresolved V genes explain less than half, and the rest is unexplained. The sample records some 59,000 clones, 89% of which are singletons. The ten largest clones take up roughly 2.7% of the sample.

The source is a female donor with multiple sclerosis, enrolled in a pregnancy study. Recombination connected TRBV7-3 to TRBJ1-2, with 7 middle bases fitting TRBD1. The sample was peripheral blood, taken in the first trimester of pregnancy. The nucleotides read TGTGCCAGCAGCTTAGAGGGACAGACCTTCTATGGCTACACCTTC. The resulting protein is CASSLEGQTFYGYTF.